The source of this T cell receptor (beta chain) is a study of cytomegalovirus exposure and HLA in healthy donors. Findings of the study overall: Most TCR sequences were rare, but some public TCRs occurred in many donors.

Clones were sequenced by immunoSEQ multiplex PCR, and TCRdb holds only the in-frame ones, with some missing. The repertoire holds about 110,000 clones, under 85% seen once, with approximately 2.9% in the top ten. Comment on this clone: The antigen is unknown.

The specimen sequenced was PBMCs. This receptor was obtained from a woman in her late teens or twenties in good health and CMV-seronegative.

The CDR3 coding sequence is TGTGCCAGCAGCTTGGTCGACAGGGAAGGGAACACTGAAGCTTTCTTT. Protein product: CASSLVDREGNTEAFF. The chain has TRBV5-6 and TRBJ1-1, with 7 bases fitting TRBD1. The length of the CDR3 is 16 residues. Trimming removed 0 bases from V and 1 base from J; junction bases left unmatched: 6. Germline-derived CDR1 and CDR2 are SGHDT and YYEEEE.